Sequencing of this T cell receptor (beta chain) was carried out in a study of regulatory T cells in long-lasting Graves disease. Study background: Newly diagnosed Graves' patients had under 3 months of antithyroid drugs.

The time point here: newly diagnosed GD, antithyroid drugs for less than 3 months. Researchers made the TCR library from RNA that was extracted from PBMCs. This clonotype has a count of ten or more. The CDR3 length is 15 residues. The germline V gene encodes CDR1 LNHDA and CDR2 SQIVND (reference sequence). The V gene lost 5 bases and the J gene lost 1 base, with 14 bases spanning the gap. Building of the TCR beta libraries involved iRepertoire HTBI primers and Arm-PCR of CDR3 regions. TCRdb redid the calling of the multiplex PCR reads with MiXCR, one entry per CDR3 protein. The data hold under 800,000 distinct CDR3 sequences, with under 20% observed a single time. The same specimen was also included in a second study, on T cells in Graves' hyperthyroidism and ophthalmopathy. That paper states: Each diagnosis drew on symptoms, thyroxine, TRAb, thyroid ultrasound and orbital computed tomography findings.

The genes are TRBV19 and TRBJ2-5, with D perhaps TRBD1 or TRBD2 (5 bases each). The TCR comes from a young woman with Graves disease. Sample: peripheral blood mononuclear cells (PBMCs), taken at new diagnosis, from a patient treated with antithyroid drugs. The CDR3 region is CASSQGDGTQETQYF. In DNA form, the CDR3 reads TGTGCCAGTAGTCAAGGGGACGGCACCCAAGAGACCCAGTACTTC.